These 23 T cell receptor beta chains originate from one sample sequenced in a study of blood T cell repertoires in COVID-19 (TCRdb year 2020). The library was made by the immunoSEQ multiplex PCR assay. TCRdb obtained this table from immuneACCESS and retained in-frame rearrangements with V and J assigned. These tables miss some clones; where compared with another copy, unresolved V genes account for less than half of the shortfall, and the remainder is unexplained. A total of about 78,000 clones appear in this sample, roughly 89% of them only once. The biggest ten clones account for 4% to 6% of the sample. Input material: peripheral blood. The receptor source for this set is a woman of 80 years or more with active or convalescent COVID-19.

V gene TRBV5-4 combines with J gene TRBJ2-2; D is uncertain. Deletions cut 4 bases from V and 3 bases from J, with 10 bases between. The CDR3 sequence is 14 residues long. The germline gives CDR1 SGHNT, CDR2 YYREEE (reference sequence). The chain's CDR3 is CASSPNRDTGELFF. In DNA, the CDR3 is TGTGCCAGCAGCCCTAATCGGGACACCGGGGAGCTGTTTTTT.

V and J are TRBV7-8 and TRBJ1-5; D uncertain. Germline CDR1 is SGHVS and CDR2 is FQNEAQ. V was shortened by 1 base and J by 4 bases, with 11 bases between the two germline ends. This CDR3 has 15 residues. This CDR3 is CASSLVGLTNQPQHF. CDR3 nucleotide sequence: TGTGCCAGCAGCTTAGTAGGACTGACTAATCAGCCCCAGCATTTT.

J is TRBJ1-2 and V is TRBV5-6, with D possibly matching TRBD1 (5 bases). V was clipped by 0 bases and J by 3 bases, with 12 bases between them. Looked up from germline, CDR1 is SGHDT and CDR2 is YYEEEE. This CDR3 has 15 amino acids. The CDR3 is CASSLEGEGYYGYTF. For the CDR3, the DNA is TGTGCCAGCAGCTTGGAAGGGGAGGGGTACTATGGCTACACCTTC.

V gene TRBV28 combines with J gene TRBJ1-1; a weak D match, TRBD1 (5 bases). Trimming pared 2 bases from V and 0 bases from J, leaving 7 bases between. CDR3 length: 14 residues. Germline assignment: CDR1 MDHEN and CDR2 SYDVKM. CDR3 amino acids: CASSLRDLNTEAFF. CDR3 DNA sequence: TGTGCCAGCAGTTTACGGGACTTGAACACTGAAGCTTTCTTT.

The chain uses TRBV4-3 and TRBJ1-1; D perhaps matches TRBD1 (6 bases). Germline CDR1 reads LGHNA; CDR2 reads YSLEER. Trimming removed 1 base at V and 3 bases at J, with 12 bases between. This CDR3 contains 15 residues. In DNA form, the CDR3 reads TGCGCCAGCAGCCAAGTTGGGGGCGGGTACACTGAAGCTTTCTTT. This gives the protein CASSQVGGGYTEAFF.

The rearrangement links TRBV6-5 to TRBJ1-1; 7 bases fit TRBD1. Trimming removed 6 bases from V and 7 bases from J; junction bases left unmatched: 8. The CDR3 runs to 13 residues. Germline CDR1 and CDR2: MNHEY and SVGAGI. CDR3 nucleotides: TGTGCCAGCAGAACGACCGGACAGGTTGAAGCTTTCTTT. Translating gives CASRTTGQVEAFF.

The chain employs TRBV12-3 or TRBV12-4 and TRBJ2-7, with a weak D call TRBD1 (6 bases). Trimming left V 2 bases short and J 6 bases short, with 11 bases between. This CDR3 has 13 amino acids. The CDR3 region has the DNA TGTGCCAGCAGTTTACAGGACAGAGGCGAGCAGTACTTC. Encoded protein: CASSLQDRGEQYF.

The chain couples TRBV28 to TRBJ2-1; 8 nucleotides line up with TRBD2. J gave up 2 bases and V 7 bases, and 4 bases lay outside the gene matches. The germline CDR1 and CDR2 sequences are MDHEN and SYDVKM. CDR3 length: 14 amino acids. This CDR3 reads CASTPAGAYNEQFF. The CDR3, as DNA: TGTGCCAGCACCCCAGCGGGAGCCTACAATGAGCAGTTCTTC. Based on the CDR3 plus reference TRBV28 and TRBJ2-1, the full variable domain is DVKVTQSSRYLVKRTGEKVFLECVQDMDHENMFWYRQDPGLGLRLIYFSYDVKMKEKGDIPEGYSVSREKKERFSLILESASTNQTSMYLCASTPAGAYNEQFFGPGTRLTVL.

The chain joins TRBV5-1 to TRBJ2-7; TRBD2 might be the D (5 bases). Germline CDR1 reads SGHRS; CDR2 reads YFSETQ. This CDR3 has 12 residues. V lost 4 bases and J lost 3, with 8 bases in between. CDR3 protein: CASSPSFYEQYF. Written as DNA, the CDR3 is TGCGCCAGCAGCCCTAGCTTCTACGAGCAGTACTTC.

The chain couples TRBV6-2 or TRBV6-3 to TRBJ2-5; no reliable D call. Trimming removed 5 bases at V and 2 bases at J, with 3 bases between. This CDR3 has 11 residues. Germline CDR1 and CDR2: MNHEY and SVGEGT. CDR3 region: CASSRQETQYF. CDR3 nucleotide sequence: TGTGCCAGCAGTCGGCAAGAGACCCAGTACTTC.

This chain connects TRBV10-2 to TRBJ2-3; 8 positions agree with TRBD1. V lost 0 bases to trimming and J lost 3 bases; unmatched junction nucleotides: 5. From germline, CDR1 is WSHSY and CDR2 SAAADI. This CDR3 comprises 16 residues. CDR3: CASSESRGTGTDTQYF. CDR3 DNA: TGCGCCAGCAGTGAGTCGAGGGGGACAGGAACAGATACGCAGTATTTT.

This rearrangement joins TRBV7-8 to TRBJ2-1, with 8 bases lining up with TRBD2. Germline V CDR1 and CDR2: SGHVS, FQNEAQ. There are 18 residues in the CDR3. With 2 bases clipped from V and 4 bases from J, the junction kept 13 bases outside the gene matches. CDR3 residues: CASSLRSPRTSPYNEQFF. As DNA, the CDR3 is TGTGCCAGCAGCTTACGATCCCCCCGGACTAGCCCTTACAATGAGCAGTTCTTC.

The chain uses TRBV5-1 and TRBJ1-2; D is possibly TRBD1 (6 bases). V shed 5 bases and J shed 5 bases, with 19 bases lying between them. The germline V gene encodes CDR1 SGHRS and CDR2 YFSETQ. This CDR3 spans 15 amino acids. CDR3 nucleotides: TGCGCCAGCAGTCAACAGGGACCCCTAGGGTATGGCTACACCTTC. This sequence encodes CASSQQGPLGYGYTF.

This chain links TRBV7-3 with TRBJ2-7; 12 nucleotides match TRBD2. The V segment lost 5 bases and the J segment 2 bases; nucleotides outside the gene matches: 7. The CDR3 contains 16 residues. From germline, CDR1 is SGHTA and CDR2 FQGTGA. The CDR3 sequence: CASSLLAGGITYEQYF. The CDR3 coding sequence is TGTGCCAGCAGCCTTCTAGCGGGGGGGATAACCTACGAGCAGTACTTC.

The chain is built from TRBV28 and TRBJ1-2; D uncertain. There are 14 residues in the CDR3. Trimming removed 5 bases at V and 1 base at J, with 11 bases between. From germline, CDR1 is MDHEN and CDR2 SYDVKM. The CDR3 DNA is TGTGCCAGCAGTCCGGCAGGAATTAACTATGGCTACACCTTC. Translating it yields CASSPAGINYGYTF.

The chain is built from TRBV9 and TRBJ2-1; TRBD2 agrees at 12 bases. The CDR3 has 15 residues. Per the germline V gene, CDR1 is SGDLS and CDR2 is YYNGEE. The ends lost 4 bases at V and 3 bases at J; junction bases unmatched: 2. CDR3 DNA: TGTGCCAGCAGCACGACTAGCGGGAGCTACAATGAGCAGTTCTTC. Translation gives CASSTTSGSYNEQFF.

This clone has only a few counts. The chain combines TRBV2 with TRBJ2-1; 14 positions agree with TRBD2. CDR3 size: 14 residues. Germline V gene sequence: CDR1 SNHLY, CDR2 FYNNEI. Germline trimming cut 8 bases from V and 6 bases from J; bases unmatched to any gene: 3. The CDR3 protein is CASRTSGGRNEQFF. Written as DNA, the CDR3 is TGTGCCAGCCGGACTAGCGGGGGGCGCAATGAGCAGTTCTTC.

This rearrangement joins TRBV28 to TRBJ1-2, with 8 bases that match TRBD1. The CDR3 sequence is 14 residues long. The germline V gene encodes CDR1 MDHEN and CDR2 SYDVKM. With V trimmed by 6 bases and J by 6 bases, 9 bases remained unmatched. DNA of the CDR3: TGTGCCAGCAGACGTCCGGGACAGGTTGATGGCTACACCTTC. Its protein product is CASRRPGQVDGYTF.

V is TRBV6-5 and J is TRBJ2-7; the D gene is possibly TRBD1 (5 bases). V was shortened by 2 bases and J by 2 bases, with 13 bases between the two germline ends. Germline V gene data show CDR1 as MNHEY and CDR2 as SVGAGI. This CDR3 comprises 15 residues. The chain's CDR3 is CASSYRQGNPYEQYF. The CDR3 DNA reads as TGTGCCAGCAGTTACCGGCAGGGTAATCCCTACGAGCAGTACTTC.

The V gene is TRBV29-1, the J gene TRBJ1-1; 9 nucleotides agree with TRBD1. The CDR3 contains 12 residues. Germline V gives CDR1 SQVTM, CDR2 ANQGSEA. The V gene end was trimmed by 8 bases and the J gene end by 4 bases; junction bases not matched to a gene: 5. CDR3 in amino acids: CSILTGGTEAFF. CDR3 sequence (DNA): TGCAGCATTTTGACAGGGGGCACTGAAGCTTTCTTT.

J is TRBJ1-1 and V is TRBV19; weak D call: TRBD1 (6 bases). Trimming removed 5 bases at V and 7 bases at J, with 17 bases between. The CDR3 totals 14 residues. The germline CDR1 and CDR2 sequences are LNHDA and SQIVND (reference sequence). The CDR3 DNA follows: TGTGCCAGTAGTTCATATGGGGGCTCGGGTGAAGCTTTCTTT. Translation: CASSSYGGSGEAFF.

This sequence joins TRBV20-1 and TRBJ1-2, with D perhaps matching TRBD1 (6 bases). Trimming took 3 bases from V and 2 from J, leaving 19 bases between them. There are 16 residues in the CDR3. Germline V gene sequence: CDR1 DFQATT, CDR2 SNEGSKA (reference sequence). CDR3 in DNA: TGCAGTGCTAGTAAAACAACAGGGTCGGGAAACTATGGCTACACCTTC. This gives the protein CSASKTTGSGNYGYTF.

The CDR3 loop reads CASSYSLAGGPEWQFF. The DNA for the CDR3 is TGTGCCAGCAGTTACTCCCTAGCGGGGGGGCCCGAGTGGCAGTTCTTC. The chain joins TRBV6-5 to TRBJ2-1, with 12 bases identical to TRBD2. After removal of 0 bases from V and 12 bases from J, the junction contained 9 bases not matched to a gene. Germline loops: CDR1 MNHEY, CDR2 SVGAGI. The CDR3 contains 16 residues.